The 7 T cell receptor beta chains given below trace back to one sample, sequenced in a study of CD8 T cells in ankylosing spondylitis. TCRdb ran MiXCR on the 5' RACE reads and lists one entry per CDR3 protein. The repertoire has under 250,000 distinct CDR3 sequences, 32% of them found once; the top ten carry roughly 4%. Sequences were obtained from blood, either unsorted or a sorted T cell fraction (not recorded which). These receptors were collected from a male donor with ankylosing spondylitis or in good health (not recorded which).

This clonotype was seen a few times. This chain connects TRBV9 to TRBJ1-2; maybe TRBD1 (6 bases). This CDR3 spans 15 amino acids. V was trimmed by 3 bases and J by 3 bases, leaving 15 bases between them. From germline, CDR1 is SGDLS and CDR2 YYNGEE. CDR3 sequence: CASSAGTRGDYGYTF. As DNA, the CDR3 is TGTGCCAGCAGCGCCGGGACAAGAGGTGACTATGGCTACACCTTC. The full variable domain, with the rest looked up from reference TRBV9 and TRBJ1-2, is DSGVTQTPKHLITATGQRVTLRCSPRSGDLSVYWYQQSLDQGLQFLIQYYNGEERAKGNILERFSAQQFPDLHSELNLSSLELGDSALYFCASSAGTRGDYGYTFGSGTRLTVV.

The chain recombines TRBV6-1 with TRBJ1-5, with D possibly being TRBD1 (5 bases). This CDR3 is 13 amino acids long. The germline V gene encodes CDR1 MNHNS and CDR2 SASEGT. V lost 5 bases and J 3 bases, leaving 8 bases between the germline ends. The CDR3 here is CASSPGANQPQHF. CDR3 DNA: TGTGCCAGCAGTCCCGGGGCCAATCAGCCCCAGCATTTT.

The V and J genes are TRBV20-1 and TRBJ2-3; 7 bases fit TRBD1. J was trimmed by 2 bases and V by 7 bases; bases with no gene match: 6. The germline CDR1 and CDR2 sequences are DFQATT and SNEGSKA (reference sequence). The CDR3 sequence is 13 residues long. The CDR3 nucleotides read TGCAGTGTTCCGACAGGGCCCACAGATACGCAGTATTTT. It is translated as CSVPTGPTDTQYF.

The rearrangement links TRBV24-1 to TRBJ2-3; 9 bases map to TRBD1. Germline V gene data show CDR1 as KGHDR and CDR2 as SFDVKD. The CDR3 runs 15 residues. J gave up 4 bases and V 3 bases, and 4 bases lay outside the gene matches. CDR3 in DNA: TGTGCCACCAGTGATCCACAGGGGGCAGCAGATACGCAGTATTTT. It translates to CATSDPQGAADTQYF.

The rearrangement uses TRBV27 and TRBJ2-3; 7 bases line up with TRBD2. The CDR3 extends over 17 amino acids. V was pared by 0 bases and J by 2 bases, with 8 bases of the junction left unmatched. The germline CDR1 and CDR2 sequences are MNHEY and SMNVEV (reference sequence). The CDR3 region has the DNA TGTGCCAGCAGTTTATCTACCCTAGCGGCGGTCACAGATACGCAGTATTTT. Its translation is CASSLSTLAAVTDTQYF.

V is TRBV27 and J is TRBJ1-5; D is unresolved. The CDR3 contains 15 residues. CDR1 is MNHEY and CDR2 is SMNVEV in the germline V gene (reference sequence). Trimming removed 8 bases from V and 0 bases from J, with 14 bases in between. The CDR3 is CASRPTVYSNQPQHF. The CDR3 DNA reads as TGTGCCAGCCGTCCAACAGTTTATAGCAATCAGCCCCAGCATTTT.

The chain employs TRBV5-4 and TRBJ2-1, with 12 nucleotides matching TRBD1. Trimming at V came to 7 bases and at J to 9 bases, leaving 11 bases not matched to a gene. Germline V CDR1 and CDR2: SGHNT, YYREEE (reference sequence). This CDR3 comprises 15 residues. The CDR3, as DNA: TGTGCCAGCGCCCAGTGGGGACAGGGGGCGGCTGAGCAGTTCTTC. Translating gives CASAQWGQGAAEQFF.